Below, 3 T cell receptor beta chains from the same sample are listed, as sequenced in a study of follicular helper T cells after annual influenza vaccination. Method: immunoSEQ multiplex PCR; TCRdb's copy keeps in-frame clones and lacks some. The table has roughly 10,000 clones, more than 60% seen once. Material: CXCR5- memory CD4+ T cells sorted from blood, obtained 6 weeks after influenza vaccination. The origin of the receptors is an adult who received the influenza vaccine.

The V call is TRBV7-9, the J call TRBJ2-7, with TRBD1 as a possible D gene (5 bases). CDR1 SEHNR and CDR2 FQNEAQ come from the germline V gene (reference sequence). With 4 bases removed from V and 13 bases from J, the gap between germline ends came to 17 bases. The CDR3 is made up of 12 amino acids. The CDR3 protein is CASSSSVGVPYF. The CDR3 nucleotides read TGTGCCAGCAGCTCGTCAGTAGGGGTTCCATACTTC.

The rearrangement links TRBV27 to TRBJ1-6; D is perhaps TRBD1 (5 bases). The ends were cut back, 3 bases at V and 5 bases at J, with 11 bases in the middle. This CDR3 comprises 15 residues. The germline V gene encodes CDR1 MNHEY and CDR2 SMNVEV (reference sequence). This CDR3 is CASSFWDRDNSPLHF. The CDR3 DNA reads as TGTGCCAGCAGTTTCTGGGACCGCGATAATTCACCCCTCCACTTT.

The chain recombines TRBV11-1 with TRBJ2-1; the match to TRBD2 covers 9 bases. This CDR3 contains 16 residues. The germline V gene has CDR1 SGHAT and CDR2 FQDESV (reference sequence). The V segment lost 5 bases and the J segment 7 bases; nucleotides outside the gene matches: 12. The CDR3 here is CASSRSWRGGLNEQFF. The CDR3 coding sequence is TGTGCCAGCAGCCGTAGTTGGCGGGGGGGCCTAAATGAGCAGTTCTTC.